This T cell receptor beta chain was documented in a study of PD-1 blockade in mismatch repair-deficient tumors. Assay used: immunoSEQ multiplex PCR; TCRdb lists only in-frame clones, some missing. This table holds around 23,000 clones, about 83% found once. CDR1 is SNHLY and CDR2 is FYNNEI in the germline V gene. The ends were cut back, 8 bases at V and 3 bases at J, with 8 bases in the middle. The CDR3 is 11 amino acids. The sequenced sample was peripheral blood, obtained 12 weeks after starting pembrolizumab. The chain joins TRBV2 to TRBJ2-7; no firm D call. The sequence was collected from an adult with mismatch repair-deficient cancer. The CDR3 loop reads CASWTFYEQYF. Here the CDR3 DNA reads TGTGCCAGCTGGACCTTCTACGAGCAGTACTTC. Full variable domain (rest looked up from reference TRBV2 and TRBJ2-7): EPEVTQTPSHQVTQMGQEVILRCVPISNHLYFYWYRQILGQKVEFLVSFYNNEISEKSEIFDDQFSVERPDGSNFTLKIRSTKLEDSAMYFCASWTFYEQYFGPGTRLTVT.